One sample yielded the 16 T cell receptor beta chains listed below, sequenced in a study of PD-L1 blockade in urothelial cancer. Measured with immunoSEQ multiplex PCR; TCRdb has only the in-frame clones, and not every one. Of some 20,000 clones in the sample, 75% to 90% were seen once. Time point indicated: pretreatment peripheral blood. This sample comprised PBMCs, obtained around atezolizumab (anti-PD-L1) treatment. These receptors were obtained from a man aged 70 or older with urothelial cancer.

The chain couples TRBV7-2 to TRBJ2-3; D unclear. The CDR3 consists of 13 residues. Germline V gives CDR1 SGHTA, CDR2 FQGNSA. V was cut by 5 bases and J by 0 bases, with 6 bases left in between. The CDR3 protein is CASSPTSTDTQYF. Written as DNA, the CDR3 is TGTGCCAGCAGCCCCACTAGCACAGATACGCAGTATTTT.

This clone appeared a few times. This chain uses TRBV7-9 with TRBJ2-5; 9 bases align to TRBD1. The CDR3 is 16 amino acids. Germline-derived CDR1 and CDR2 are SEHNR and FQNEAQ (reference sequence). J was trimmed by 4 bases and V by 1 base; bases with no gene match: 7. CDR3 loop: CASSLGTGDIGETQYF. DNA of the CDR3: TGTGCCAGCAGCTTAGGGACAGGGGATATAGGAGAGACCCAGTACTTC. The full variable domain, completed using reference TRBV7-9 and TRBJ2-5, is DTGVSQNPRHKITKRGQNVTFRCDPISEHNRLYWYRQTLGQGPEFLTYFQNEAQLEKSRLLSDRFSAERPKGSFSTLEIQRTEQGDSAMYLCASSLGTGDIGETQYFGPGTRLLVL.

The V call is TRBV30, the J call TRBJ2-5; TRBD1 is a possible D gene (5 bases). Trimming removed 1 base from V and 4 bases from J, with 10 bases in between. From germline, CDR1 is GTSNPN and CDR2 SVGIG (reference sequence). The CDR3 sequence is 13 residues long. CDR3 sequence (DNA): TGTGCCTGGAGTGGGGGCTTCTTAGAGACCCAGTACTTC. Translated: CAWSGGFLETQYF.

This clone was recorded once. The chain carries TRBV19 and TRBJ1-5; TRBD1 agrees at 9 bases. This CDR3 region has 15 residues. CDR1 is LNHDA and CDR2 is SQIVND in the germline V gene (reference sequence). V gave up 7 bases and J gave up 7 bases; unmatched junction bases: 11. The CDR3 is CASNAGTGYGQPQHF. CDR3 nucleotide sequence: TGTGCCAGTAACGCCGGGACAGGGTATGGCCAGCCCCAGCATTTT.

The chain uses TRBV2 and TRBJ1-2; 9 positions agree with TRBD1. The CDR3 has 14 residues. With V trimmed by 6 bases and J by 4 bases, 6 bases remained unmatched. The germline gives CDR1 SNHLY, CDR2 FYNNEI. The CDR3 DNA follows: TGTGCCAGCAGGGGGGGACAGGGACTCTATGGCTACACCTTC. Translated, it gives CASRGGQGLYGYTF.

V usage is TRBV6-1 and J usage is TRBJ2-2; D gene ambiguous. Germline CDR1 reads MNHNS; CDR2 reads SASEGT. Deletions cut 2 bases from V and 1 base from J, with 8 bases between. The CDR3 loop spans 15 amino acids. The CDR3 sequence is CASSELRRNTGELFF. The CDR3 DNA reads TGTGCCAGCAGTGAACTGAGGAGGAACACCGGGGAGCTGTTTTTT.

This CDR3 reads CASSFAAGGHYNEQFF. Written as DNA, the CDR3 is TGTGCCAGCAGTTTTGCGGCGGGGGGCCACTACAATGAGCAGTTCTTC. This chain uses TRBV27 with TRBJ2-1; 8 bases fit TRBD2. Germline assignment: CDR1 MNHEY and CDR2 SMNVEV (reference sequence). The CDR3 totals 16 residues. V gave up 3 bases and J gave up 3 bases; unmatched junction bases: 7.

The gene calls are TRBV2 and TRBJ1-4; a possible D gene is TRBD1 (5 bases). The V gene's germline CDR1 is SNHLY and CDR2 FYNNEI. V gave up 4 bases and J gave up 6 bases, with 15 bases separating them. The CDR3 covers 15 residues. CDR3 in amino acids: CASSGDSAGDEKLFF. CDR3 bases: TGTGCCAGCAGTGGTGACAGTGCAGGAGATGAAAAACTGTTTTTT.

The chain has TRBV11-2 and TRBJ1-2; no definite D call. Looked up from germline, CDR1 is SGHAT and CDR2 is FQNNGV. Trimming took off 1 base at V and 5 bases at J, with 11 bases between the two ends. The CDR3 is 14 residues long. CDR3 amino acids: CASSLGIAFYGYTF. In DNA, the CDR3 is TGTGCCAGCAGCTTAGGAATAGCCTTTTATGGCTACACCTTC.

This chain connects TRBV2 to TRBJ2-3, with D tentatively TRBD2 (7 bases). The length of the CDR3 is 15 residues. Looked up from germline, CDR1 is SNHLY and CDR2 is FYNNEI. V lost 11 bases and J 3 bases, leaving 21 bases between the germline ends. This chain's CDR3 is CALRGGAHGTDTQYF. The DNA for the CDR3 is TGTGCCTTGAGAGGGGGGGCGCATGGTACAGATACGCAGTATTTT.

The V and J genes are TRBV5-4 and TRBJ2-1; TRBD2 matches at 8 bases. Germline assignment: CDR1 SGHNT and CDR2 YYREEE (reference sequence). Trimming removed 0 bases from V and 10 bases from J; junction bases left unmatched: 12. The CDR3 is 16 residues long. The CDR3 coding sequence is TGTGCCAGCAGCTTGGGGCTTCGGAGCGGGGGTCAGGAGCAGTTCTTC. Amino acids: CASSLGLRSGGQEQFF.

The CDR3 loop is CASSEPGTGNEQFF. The CDR3 DNA reads as TGCGCCAGCAGTGAGCCTGGGACAGGCAATGAGCAGTTCTTC. The chain joins TRBV10-1 to TRBJ2-1, with TRBD1 matching 8 bases. After removal of 2 bases from V and 6 bases from J, the junction contained 3 bases not matched to a gene. CDR1 is WNHNN and CDR2 is SYGVQD in the germline V gene (reference sequence). The CDR3 is made up of 14 amino acids.

The chain has TRBV7-9 and TRBJ1-5; the D is unclear. The CDR3 is 15 amino acids. The V gene lost 6 bases and the J gene lost 0 bases, with 12 bases spanning the gap. Germline CDR1 SEHNR, CDR2 FQNEAQ (reference sequence). CDR3 region: CASRPSGDSNQPQHF. The CDR3 DNA sequence: TGTGCCAGCAGACCTTCGGGTGATAGCAATCAGCCCCAGCATTTT.

The chain employs TRBV7-9 and TRBJ2-1; maybe TRBD2 (6 bases). Looked up from germline, CDR1 is SEHNR and CDR2 is FQNEAQ (reference sequence). There are 15 residues in the CDR3. V was trimmed by 0 bases and J by 5 bases, leaving 11 bases between them. The CDR3 DNA reads TGTGCCAGCAGCTTAGCTGCGCGCGGGGACAATGAGCAGTTCTTC. The encoded protein is CASSLAARGDNEQFF.

The V and J genes are TRBV28 and TRBJ1-2; 9 bases fit TRBD1. Trimming at V came to 6 bases and at J to 1 base, leaving 12 bases not matched to a gene. Germline assignment: CDR1 MDHEN and CDR2 SYDVKM. CDR3 length: 17 residues. The DNA for the CDR3 is TGTGCCAGCAGGGTTTGGACAGGGGCGTTTATTAACTATGGCTACACCTTC. As protein: CASRVWTGAFINYGYTF.

This chain uses TRBV20-1 with TRBJ1-1; TRBD1 might be the D (6 bases). Germline V gene data show CDR1 as DFQATT and CDR2 as SNEGSKA (reference sequence). The CDR3 has 11 residues. The V and J ends lost 3 bases and 11 bases respectively, with 13 bases between them. CDR3: CSASAGTRAFF. The CDR3 coding sequence is TGCAGTGCTAGCGCCGGGACACGGGCTTTCTTT.